This T cell receptor (beta chain) was sequenced during a study of blood T cell repertoires in COVID-19. Study-level information: PBMCs, B-cell-depleted T cells, or T cells provided the cDNA or gDNA that made up the material.

Generated by immunoSEQ multiplex PCR, the TCRdb table keeps only in-frame clones and is missing some. The repertoire holds over 200,000 clones, with approximately 86% as singletons. This clone was counted once. With 1 base removed from V and 0 bases from J, the gap between germline ends came to 8 bases. The CDR3 totals 15 residues. Germline CDR1 SGHRS, CDR2 YFSETQ. The source material was peripheral blood. The clonotype originates from a middle-aged man with acute or convalescent COVID-19. The gene calls are TRBV5-1 and TRBJ2-1; maybe TRBD1 (6 bases). The CDR3 nucleotides are TGCGCCAGCAGCTTGAGACAGGCCTCCTACAATGAGCAGTTCTTC. Translation gives CASSLRQASYNEQFF.